Listed below are T cell receptor beta chains from one sample, sequenced in a study of blood T cell repertoires in COVID-19. Sequencing used immunoSEQ multiplex PCR; TCRdb keeps in-frame clones, though not all of them. The sample holds under 250,000 clones, almost 85% seen once. Material: PBMCs or T cells enriched from blood (not recorded which). Receptors were obtained from a woman aged 45-65 years with acute COVID-19. Both conserved end residues are part of each CDR3. Each record gives: V gene, D gene, clone size, J gene, CDR3 DNA, CDR3 protein. D genes are given only for firm matches. Some rows have no size entry. The others give once, few or many, or a class for an expanded clone.

TRBV6-5	TRBD1	once	TRBJ2-5	TGTGCCAGCAGAGGGGGCGCGTACCAAGAGACCCAGTACTTC	CASRGGAYQETQYF
TRBV2	TRBD1	NA	TRBJ1-2	TGTGCCAGCAGCTTGGACAGGGAAAACTATGGCTACACCTTC	CASSLDRENYGYTF
TRBV5-1	NA	NA	TRBJ2-7	TGCGCCAGCAGCTTGGCCCAGCGGGTCGGGGGTCACGAGCAGTACTTC	CASSLAQRVGGHEQYF
TRBV14	TRBD1	NA	TRBJ1-2	TGTGCCAGCAGCCCTGACAGGGGGCCGTTCTATGGCTACACCTTC	CASSPDRGPFYGYTF
TRBV27	TRBD1	NA	TRBJ1-5	TGTGCCAGCAGTACGTACAGGGGGCCCCAGCATTTT	CASSTYRGPQHF
TRBV12-3/TRBV12-4	NA	NA	TRBJ1-5	TGTGCCAGTGGGCCTAATCAGCCCCAGCATTTT	CASGPNQPQHF
TRBV27	TRBD1	NA	TRBJ2-7	TGTGCCAGCAGTGGGATTCCCGGGACAGGGGTTATCGAGCAGTACTTC	CASSGIPGTGVIEQYF
TRBV3-1/TRBV3-2	NA	NA	TRBJ1-6	TGTGCCAGCAGCCAAGGATTTGGTAGCTATAATTCACCCCTCCACTTT	CASSQGFGSYNSPLHF
TRBV5-1	NA	once	TRBJ1-1	TGCGCCAGCAGCTGGAAACAGGGCACTGAAGCTTTCTTT	CASSWKQGTEAFF
TRBV6-2/TRBV6-3	TRBD2	NA	TRBJ2-5	TGTGCCAGCAGTTTTGGGGTAGCGGGGGGCCCCTCGGAGACCCAGTACTTC	CASSFGVAGGPSETQYF
TRBV10-1	NA	NA	TRBJ2-2	TGCGCCAGCAGAACAGGGGCGGGAACCGGGGAGCTGTTTTTT	CASRTGAGTGELFF
TRBV29-1	NA	NA	TRBJ2-2	TGCAGCGTTGAGATTACAGGGTTCGGGGAGCTGTTTTTT	CSVEITGFGELFF
TRBV19	TRBD1	NA	TRBJ1-2	TGTGCCAGTAGTATAAGAGCCGGGACAGGGGTCGGTGGCTACACCTTC	CASSIRAGTGVGGYTF
TRBV9	TRBD2	NA	TRBJ2-6	TGTGCCAGCAGCGTAAAGCGGGATAATTCTGGGGCCAACGTCCTGACTTTC	CASSVKRDNSGANVLTF
TRBV24-1	TRBD1	NA	TRBJ2-3	TGTGCCACCAGTGATGGATGGACAGGGAAACACACAGATACGCAGTATTTT	CATSDGWTGKHTDTQYF
TRBV19	TRBD1	NA	TRBJ1-5	TGTGCCAGTGGGAGGGGGACAGGGGGCTTCAAGCCCCAGCATTTT	CASGRGTGGFKPQHF
TRBV5-1	NA	NA	TRBJ2-2	TGCGCCAGTGGGGAGGCGAACACCGGGGAGCTGTTTTTT	CASGEANTGELFF
TRBV27	TRBD1	NA	TRBJ2-1	TGTGCCAGCAGTTCGGGACAGACTCGCTACAATGAGCAGTTCTTC	CASSSGQTRYNEQFF
TRBV3-1/TRBV3-2	TRBD1	NA	TRBJ1-4	TGTGCCAGCAGCCCGGACAGGGCGGAAAAACTGTTTTTT	CASSPDRAEKLFF
TRBV11-2	NA	NA	TRBJ2-7	TGTGCCAGCAACCGGGGCTCCTACGAGCAGTACTTC	CASNRGSYEQYF
TRBV7-2	TRBD2	NA	TRBJ2-1	TGTGCCAGCAGAGGAGGGACTAGCGGGGGGGTAGAGCAGTTCTTC	CASRGGTSGGVEQFF
TRBV11-2	NA	NA	TRBJ1-1	TGTGCCAGCAGCGTTCATGGGGACGGGGGCACTGAAGCTTTCTTT	CASSVHGDGGTEAFF
TRBV5-6	TRBD1	NA	TRBJ1-1	TGTGCCAGCAGCAACTACAGGGGGCCCAACACTGAAGCTTTCTTT	CASSNYRGPNTEAFF
TRBV19	TRBD1	NA	TRBJ1-1	TGTGCCAGTAATACACAGGGGTCGAACACTGAAGCTTTCTTT	CASNTQGSNTEAFF
TRBV30	NA	NA	TRBJ1-1	TGTGCCTGGAGAGACTACACTGAAGCTTTCTTT	CAWRDYTEAFF
TRBV5-6	NA	NA	TRBJ2-5	TGTGCCAGCAGCTTGGTCGGGGTAGAGACCCAGTACTTC	CASSLVGVETQYF
TRBV11-2	TRBD1	NA	TRBJ1-4	TGTGCCAGCGCAGGGGGATCGGTTGAAAAACTGTTTTTT	CASAGGSVEKLFF
TRBV30	TRBD1	once	TRBJ1-2	TGTGCCTGGACCCGGGACAGTTCTAACTATGGCTACACCTTC	CAWTRDSSNYGYTF
TRBV29-1	TRBD2	NA	TRBJ2-3	TGCAGCGTCGCGGGATTGGGGGGACTAGGCACAGATACGCAGTATTTT	CSVAGLGGLGTDTQYF
TRBV20-1	TRBD2	NA	TRBJ2-1	TGCAGTGCTAGTCTGCCTAGCGGGGGCCGAAACAATGAGCAGTTCTTC	CSASLPSGGRNNEQFF
TRBV7-9	NA	once	TRBJ1-5	TGTGCCAGCAGCTCCGGGGGGACTTCAAGCAATCAGCCCCAGCATTTT	CASSSGGTSSNQPQHF
TRBV7-2	NA	few	TRBJ2-2	TGTGCCAGCAGCTTGGGTAGGAGCTTGACCGGGGAGCTGTTTTTT	CASSLGRSLTGELFF
TRBV30	NA	once	TRBJ1-3	TGTGCCTGGAGTGTAGGCAGGGGCGGAAACACCATATATTTT	CAWSVGRGGNTIYF
TRBV6-4	NA	NA	TRBJ1-2	TGTGCCAGCAGCCAACACGGGGGGACGGTATCTCCATATGGCTACACCTTC	CASSQHGGTVSPYGYTF
TRBV9	TRBD1	NA	TRBJ1-6	TGTGCCAGCAGCGAGGGGGGACAGGGGAATTCACCCCTCCACTTT	CASSEGGQGNSPLHF
TRBV5-1	TRBD1	NA	TRBJ1-1	TGCGCCAGCAGCTTACGTCAGGGGGCCAGCGGCACTGAAGCTTTCTTT	CASSLRQGASGTEAFF
TRBV9	TRBD1	NA	TRBJ1-1	TGTGCCAGCAGCGTAACGACAGGGGGAACCACTGAAGCTTTCTTT	CASSVTTGGTTEAFF
TRBV12-3/TRBV12-4	NA	NA	TRBJ1-2	TGTGCCAGCGCCACAGGGCATGGCTACACCTTC	CASATGHGYTF
TRBV10-3	NA	NA	TRBJ2-3	TGTGCCATCAGTGATTGGCCGGGTTCAGATACGCAGTATTTT	CAISDWPGSDTQYF
TRBV12-3/TRBV12-4	NA	NA	TRBJ2-7	TGTGCCAGCAGTCTACAGGTCTACGAGCAGTACTTC	CASSLQVYEQYF
TRBV13	TRBD1	NA	TRBJ1-6	TGTGCCAGCAGCGCGCGACAGGGAGTTCCCTATAATTCACCCCTCCACTTT	CASSARQGVPYNSPLHF
TRBV7-2	NA	few	TRBJ1-2	TGTGCCAGCAGCCTGACAGGCCTCTTCGTCTACACCTTC	CASSLTGLFVYTF
TRBV2	TRBD1	NA	TRBJ1-5	TGTGCCAGCACCGAAGCTTTCAGGGGGCAGCCCCAGCATTTT	CASTEAFRGQPQHF
TRBV2	NA	NA	TRBJ2-3	TGTGCCAGCAGTGACAGGCAGGCCACAGATACGCAGTATTTT	CASSDRQATDTQYF
TRBV7-9	NA	once	TRBJ2-4	TGTGCCAGCAGCTATCGCCCGGACATTCAGTACTTC	CASSYRPDIQYF
TRBV5-8	TRBD1	few	TRBJ2-5	TGTGCCAGCAGCGACGGGACAGGGGTTCAAGAGACCCAGTACTTC	CASSDGTGVQETQYF
TRBV30	TRBD1	few	TRBJ1-2	TGTGCCTGGATACGACAGGGGTATAACTTTGGCTACACCTTC	CAWIRQGYNFGYTF
TRBV27	TRBD1	NA	TRBJ1-1	TGTGCCAGCAGTTTATCGAGGACAGGAGTAAACACTGAAGCTTTCTTT	CASSLSRTGVNTEAFF
TRBV4-1	TRBD1	NA	TRBJ1-4	TGCGCCAGCAGCCAAGAGGGACAGCCGAATGAAAAACTGTTTTTT	CASSQEGQPNEKLFF
TRBV29-1	TRBD1	many	TRBJ1-2	TGCAGCTTTCCAGACAGGGAACTTAACTATGGCTACACCTTC	CSFPDRELNYGYTF
TRBV2	TRBD1	NA	TRBJ1-4	TGTGCCAGCAGTAGGACAGGCGGGCATGAAAAACTGTTTTTT	CASSRTGGHEKLFF
TRBV9	TRBD1	NA	TRBJ2-1	TGTGCCAGCAGCCCTTGGACAGGACTCAAATACAATGAGCAGTTCTTC	CASSPWTGLKYNEQFF
TRBV12-3/TRBV12-4	TRBD1	NA	TRBJ2-7	TGTGCCAGCAGTTTCGACAGGGGTTACGAGCAGTACTTC	CASSFDRGYEQYF